The text below deals with one T cell receptor beta chain. Its antigen is currently unknown. These data originate in a study of STAT5B mutations in CD4+ large granular lymphocyte leukemia. Findings and limits, study-wide: About a quarter of private leukemic clonotypes occurred rarely in other patients' non-leukemic repertoires. The CD4+ versus CD8+ T-LGLL clonality difference may reflect limited sample size.

Sequencing was at survey level. Profiled with immunoSEQ multiplex PCR; TCRdb holds only in-frame clones, not every one. The sample lists more than 40,000 clones, more than 65% occurring once. This CDR3 spans 15 amino acids. The germline gives CDR1 SGDLS, CDR2 YYNGEE. V gave up 3 bases and J gave up 7 bases; unmatched junction bases: 2. The clonotype comes from a human donor in good health. The V and J genes are TRBV9 and TRBJ2-1; 15 bases are a match to TRBD2. The sample comprised CD4+ T cells from blood buffy coats. Written as DNA, the CDR3 is TGTGCCAGCAGCGAAGGGACTAGCGGGAGGAATGAGCAGTTCTTC. Residues: CASSEGTSGRNEQFF.